Listed here is a single TCR beta chain. Its target is not known. This entry belongs to a study of OX40 agonist ivuxolimab in advanced cancers. Overall study context: Patients were treated with intravenous ivuxolimab, dosed at 0.01 to 10 mg/kg and infused every 2 weeks. Study-level results: The specificity for antigen of the expanded peripheral T cells was not determined.

The repertoire was sequenced with immunoSEQ multiplex PCR; TCRdb's copy has only in-frame clones and lacks some. The repertoire consists of roughly 120,000 clones, with 80% to 90% occurring once and the leading ten covering about 0.55%. The trim removed 0 bases at V and 0 bases at J, leaving 5 bases unmatched. From germline, CDR1 is SGHNT and CDR2 YYREEE (reference sequence). CDR3 length: 19 amino acids. At cycle 4 day 1, cycle 7 day 1, and baseline, blood was sampled. The rearrangement uses TRBV5-4 and TRBJ2-6; 11 bases agree with TRBD1. The sequences come from CD4+ or CD8+ T cells sorted from blood, collected in a trial of the OX40 agonist ivuxolimab. This TCR was sampled from an adult with an advanced solid tumor such as melanoma, head and neck, liver or kidney cancer. CDR3 in amino acids: CASSLAWGTGGSGANVLTF. In nucleotides, the CDR3 is TGTGCCAGCAGCTTGGCTTGGGGGACAGGGGGCTCTGGGGCCAACGTCCTGACTTTC.